These 15 T cell receptor beta chains were all obtained from the same sample, sequenced in a study of metastatic and nonmetastatic thyroid tumors. All patients reached thyroid surgery having received no treatment beforehand. Using MiXCR, TCRdb re-called clones from the PCR reads. The sample yields some 22,000 clones, roughly 18% seen once. The sequenced material came from blood. The source is a male donor with papillary thyroid cancer or a benign thyroid nodule (not recorded which). Some clones in this sample may be carry-over from other donors' samples.

At least ten counts were recorded for this clone. The rearrangement links TRBV7-2 to TRBJ2-3; possibly TRBD1 or TRBD2 for D (5 bases each). V was pared by 5 bases and J by 4 bases, with 10 bases between. Germline V lookup: CDR1 SGHTA, CDR2 FQGNSA. This CDR3 contains 13 residues. The CDR3 loop reads CASSLRGSDTQYF. The CDR3 DNA follows: TGTGCCAGCAGCCTTCGGGGCTCAGATACGCAGTATTTT. Using reference TRBV7-2 and TRBJ2-3 for the parts outside the CDR3, the full variable domain is GAGVSQSPSNKVTEKGKDVELRCDPISGHTALYWYRQSLGQGLEFLIYFQGNSAPDKSGLPSDRFSAERTGGSVSTLTIQRTQQEDSAVYLCASSLRGSDTQYFGPGTRLTVL.

This clone was recorded many times. The V call is TRBV7-2, the J call TRBJ2-5; D possibly corresponds to TRBD1 (6 bases). The germline V and J ends were trimmed by 3 bases and 6 bases, with 14 bases remaining between them. The length of the CDR3 is 14 residues. Germline values: CDR1 SGHTA, CDR2 FQGNSA. The CDR3 sequence: CASSLGLTGQTQYF. The CDR3 DNA reads TGTGCCAGCAGCTTGGGTTTAACAGGGCAGACCCAGTACTTC.

The sample holds a few counts of this clone. This sequence joins TRBV28 and TRBJ2-7, with 9 positions matching TRBD1. Germline loops: CDR1 MDHEN, CDR2 SYDVKM. V was pared by 4 bases and J by 9 bases, with 10 bases of the junction left unmatched. The CDR3 has 14 residues. CDR3: CASSSGTGWVGQYF. Here the CDR3 DNA reads TGTGCCAGCAGTTCCGGGACAGGGTGGGTTGGGCAGTACTTC.

This clone has ten or more counts. CDR3 nucleotide sequence: TGTGCCAGCAGCTTAGTTCCGAACACTGAAGCTTTCTTT. As protein: CASSLVPNTEAFF. V is TRBV7-9 and J is TRBJ1-1; D not resolved. There are 13 residues in the CDR3. Per the germline V gene, CDR1 is SEHNR and CDR2 is FQNEAQ (reference sequence). Trimming removed 1 base from V and 1 base from J, with 4 bases in between.

This clone was recorded many times. At the DNA level, this CDR3 is encoded by other sequences in the same sample as well. The chain couples TRBV15 to TRBJ2-3; TRBD2 is a possible D gene (7 bases). The CDR3 sequence is 15 residues long. V lost 1 base and J 4 bases, leaving 12 bases between the germline ends. CDR1 and CDR2 (germline): LNHNV, YYDKDF (reference sequence). The CDR3 is CATSRGGGFADTQYF. In nucleotides, the CDR3 is TGTGCCACCAGCAGAGGGGGGGGCTTCGCAGATACGCAGTATTTT. The variable domain in full, completed from reference TRBV15 and TRBJ2-3, reads DAMVIQNPRYQVTQFGKPVTLSCSQTLNHNVMYWYQQKSSQAPKLLFHYYDKDFNNEADTPDNFQSRRPNTSFCFLDIRSPGLGDTAMYLCATSRGGGFADTQYFGPGTRLTVL.

The V and J genes are TRBV6-1 and TRBJ1-1; D is uncertain. The length of the CDR3 is 13 residues. Trimming took 3 bases from V and 0 from J, leaving 5 bases between them. Germline CDR1 is MNHNS and CDR2 is SASEGT. CDR3 DNA sequence: TGTGCCAGCAGTGACCGAATGAACACTGAAGCTTTCTTT. This sequence encodes CASSDRMNTEAFF.

This clone was seen many times. V and J are TRBV9 and TRBJ2-5; 9 positions match TRBD2. Losses at the gene ends were 4 bases for V and 3 bases for J; bases not matched to a gene: 7. The germline V gene encodes CDR1 SGDLS and CDR2 YYNGEE. The CDR3 covers 15 residues. CDR3 amino acids: CASSLDGTSKETQYF. For the CDR3, the DNA is TGTGCCAGCAGCCTAGACGGGACTAGCAAAGAGACCCAGTACTTC.

This clone showed up just a few times. The genes are TRBV6-1 and TRBJ2-7; D perhaps matches TRBD2 (6 bases). CDR1 and CDR2 from the germline V gene are MNHNS and SASEGT. There are 13 residues in the CDR3. The V end lost 4 bases, the J end lost 4 bases, and 11 bases lay between the germline ends. The CDR3 DNA sequence: TGTGCCAGCAGTGTGGAGGGGAGATACGAGCAGTACTTC. It specifies CASSVEGRYEQYF.

This clone was seen repeatedly, ten times or more. The chain recombines TRBV4-1 with TRBJ1-3; 8 bases are shared with TRBD1. The CDR3 consists of 15 residues. CDR1 is MGHRA, CDR2 YSYEKL, per germline. The V gene end was trimmed by 0 bases and the J gene end by 2 bases; junction bases not matched to a gene: 0. The CDR3 reads CASSQEDRAGNTIYF. The CDR3 nucleotides read TGCGCCAGCAGCCAAGAGGACAGGGCTGGAAACACCATATATTTT.

This clone was seen repeatedly, ten times or more. The rearrangement links TRBV7-3 to TRBJ1-1, with D uncertain. The V gene lost 1 base and the J gene lost 1 base, with 10 bases spanning the gap. This CDR3 is 15 amino acids long. Germline V gene data show CDR1 as SGHTA and CDR2 as FQGTGA. The CDR3 DNA reads as TGTGCCAGCAGCTTAAGCGCAATCACGAACACTGAAGCTTTCTTT. It is translated as CASSLSAITNTEAFF.

Ten or more counts support this clone. The genes are TRBV20-1 and TRBJ1-1; possibly TRBD1 for D (5 bases). Per germline, CDR1 DFQATT and CDR2 SNEGSKA (reference sequence). The length of the CDR3 is 14 residues. The V end lost 3 bases, the J end lost 5 bases, and 16 bases lay between the germline ends. The CDR3 DNA follows: TGCAGTGCTAGGACCCCCAGTGGGGGAACTGAAGCTTTCTTT. It encodes CSARTPSGGTEAFF.

This clone was seen repeatedly, ten times or more. The chain has TRBV5-1 and TRBJ1-1; D ambiguous. The CDR3 has 14 amino acids. Germline CDR1 reads SGHRS; CDR2 reads YFSETQ. V was cut by 3 bases and J by 0 bases, with 9 bases left in between. CDR3 sequence: CASSSAPMNTEAFF. Written as DNA, the CDR3 is TGCGCCAGCAGCTCGGCCCCCATGAACACTGAAGCTTTCTTT. Full variable domain (remainder filled in from reference TRBV5-1 and TRBJ1-1): KAGVTQTPRYLIKTRGQQVTLSCSPISGHRSVSWYQQTPGQGLQFLFEYFSETQRNKGNFPGRFSGRQFSNSRSEMNVSTLELGDSALYLCASSSAPMNTEAFFGQGTRLTVV.

This clone was counted ten times or more. V and J are TRBV12-3 or TRBV12-4 and TRBJ1-1; possible D gene TRBD1, 6 bases. V lost 5 bases and J 3 bases, leaving 13 bases between the germline ends. The CDR3 is 14 residues long. Written as DNA, the CDR3 is TGTGCCAGCAGTGGACCATACAGGGACACTGAAGCTTTCTTT. It specifies CASSGPYRDTEAFF.

This clone was picked up many times. Distinct nucleotide sequences in the sample also encode this CDR3. This rearrangement joins TRBV12-5 to TRBJ2-1; TRBD1 matches at 9 bases. With 5 bases clipped from V and 8 bases from J, the junction kept 4 bases outside the gene matches. From germline, CDR1 is LGHNT and CDR2 FRNRAP. CDR3 length equals 13 residues. The CDR3 region has the DNA TGTGCTAGTGGTGGGACAGGGTTAGATGAGCAGTTCTTC. Translation: CASGGTGLDEQFF.

This clone was seen only a few times. The chain links TRBV28 to TRBJ2-3; possibly TRBD1 for D (5 bases). V was shortened by 0 bases and J by 1 base, with 8 bases between the two germline ends. Per the germline V gene, CDR1 is MDHEN and CDR2 is SYDVKM. The length of the CDR3 is 15 residues. CDR3 coding DNA: TGTGCCAGCAGTTTATGGGGGCGCGGCACAGATACGCAGTATTTT. It codes for CASSLWGRGTDTQYF.